This T cell receptor beta chain was identified in a study of spatial heterogeneity in lung cancer. At the level of the study: In the raw reads, each unique TCR and UMI combination was present more than ten times on average.

CDR3 length: 13 amino acids. With 7 bases removed from V and 3 bases from J, the gap between germline ends came to 13 bases. Germline V gene data show CDR1 as MDHEN and CDR2 as SYDVKM. From the 5' RACE reads, TCRdb called clonotypes with MiXCR, one entry per CDR3 protein. This repertoire shows 25,000 to 30,000 distinct CDR3 sequences, under 8.5% found once; its top ten account for approximately 23%. Study-wide points: For expanded intratumoral alpha and beta TCRs, counts tracked tumor mutation counts.

This clonotype was detected ten times or more. Its antigen is still unknown. This sample's time point: sample taken at primary tumor resection. This sequence originates from a male donor with early-stage non-small cell lung cancer. The chain employs TRBV28 and TRBJ2-7; D assignment may be TRBD1 or TRBD2 (5 bases each). The sequences come from lung tumor tissue, collected at surgery. The DNA for the CDR3 is TGTGCCAGCACGGGGCAGACCAGCTACGAGCAGTACTTC. It translates to CASTGQTSYEQYF.